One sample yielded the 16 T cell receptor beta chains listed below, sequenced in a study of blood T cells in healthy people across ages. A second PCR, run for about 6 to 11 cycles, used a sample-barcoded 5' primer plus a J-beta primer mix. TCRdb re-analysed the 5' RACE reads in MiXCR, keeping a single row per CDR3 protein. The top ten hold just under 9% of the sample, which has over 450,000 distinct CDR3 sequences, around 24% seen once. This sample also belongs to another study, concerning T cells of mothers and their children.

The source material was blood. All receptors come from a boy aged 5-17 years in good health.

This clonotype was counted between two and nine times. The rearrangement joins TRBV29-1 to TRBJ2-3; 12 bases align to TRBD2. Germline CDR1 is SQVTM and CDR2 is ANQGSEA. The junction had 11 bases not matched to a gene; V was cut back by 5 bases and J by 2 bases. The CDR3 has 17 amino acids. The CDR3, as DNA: TGCAGCGTTCGGGGACTAGCGGGCGATCTATACACAGATACGCAGTATTTT. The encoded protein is CSVRGLAGDLYTDTQYF.

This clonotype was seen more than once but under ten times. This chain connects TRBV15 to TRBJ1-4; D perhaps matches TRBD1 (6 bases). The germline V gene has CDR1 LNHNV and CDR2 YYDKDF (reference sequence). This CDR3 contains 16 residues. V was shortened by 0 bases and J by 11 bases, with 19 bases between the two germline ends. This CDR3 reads CATSRDIGGAGRKLFF. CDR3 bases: TGTGCCACCAGCAGAGATATAGGGGGGGCAGGTCGGAAACTGTTTTTT.

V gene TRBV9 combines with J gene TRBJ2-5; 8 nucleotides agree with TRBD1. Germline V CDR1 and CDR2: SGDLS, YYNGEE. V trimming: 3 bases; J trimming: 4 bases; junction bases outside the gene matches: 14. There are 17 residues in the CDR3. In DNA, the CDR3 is TGTGCCAGCAGCGCAACCCCCGGGACAGGCTTGGGAGAGACCCAGTACTTC. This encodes CASSATPGTGLGETQYF. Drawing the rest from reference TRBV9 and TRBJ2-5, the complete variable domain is DSGVTQTPKHLITATGQRVTLRCSPRSGDLSVYWYQQSLDQGLQFLIQYYNGEERAKGNILERFSAQQFPDLHSELNLSSLELGDSALYFCASSATPGTGLGETQYFGPGTRLLVL.

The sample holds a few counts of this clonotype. The CDR3 loop is CASSLEGTGGYGYTF. The DNA for the CDR3 is TGTGCCAGCAGCTTGGAGGGGACAGGGGGATACGGCTACACCTTC. The chain is built from TRBV5-4 and TRBJ1-2, with 11 bases matching TRBD1. CDR3 length: 15 amino acids. Germline V gene lookup returns CDR1 SGHNT and CDR2 YYREEE (reference sequence). V lost 0 bases, J lost 8 bases, and 6 bases stayed unmatched.

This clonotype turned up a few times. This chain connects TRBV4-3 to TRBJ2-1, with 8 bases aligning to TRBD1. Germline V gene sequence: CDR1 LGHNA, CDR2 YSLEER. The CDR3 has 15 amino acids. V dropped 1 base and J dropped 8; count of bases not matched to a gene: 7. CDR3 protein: CASSQVGTGSHEQFF. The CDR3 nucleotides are TGCGCCAGCAGCCAAGTGGGGACAGGTTCCCATGAGCAGTTCTTC.

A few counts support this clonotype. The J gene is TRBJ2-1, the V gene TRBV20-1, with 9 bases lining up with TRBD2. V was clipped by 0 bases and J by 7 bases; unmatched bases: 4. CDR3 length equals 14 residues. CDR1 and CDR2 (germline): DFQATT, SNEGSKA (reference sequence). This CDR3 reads CSARDAGGPNEQFF. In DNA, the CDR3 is TGCAGTGCTAGAGATGCGGGGGGGCCGAATGAGCAGTTCTTC.

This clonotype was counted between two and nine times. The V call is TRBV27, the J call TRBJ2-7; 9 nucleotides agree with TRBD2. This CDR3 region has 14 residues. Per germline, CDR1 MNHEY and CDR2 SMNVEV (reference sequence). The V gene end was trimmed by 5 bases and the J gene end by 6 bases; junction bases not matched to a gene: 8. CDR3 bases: TGTGCCAGCAGTCCCGCAGGACTAGCGCCCGAGCAGTACTTC. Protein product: CASSPAGLAPEQYF.

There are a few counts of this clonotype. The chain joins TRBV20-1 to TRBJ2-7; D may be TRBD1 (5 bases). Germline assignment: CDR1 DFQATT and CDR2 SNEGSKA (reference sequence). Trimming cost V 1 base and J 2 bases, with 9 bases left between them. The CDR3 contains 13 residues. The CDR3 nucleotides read TGCAGTGCTAGAGGGGGCCCGACCTACGAGCAGTACTTC. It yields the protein CSARGGPTYEQYF.

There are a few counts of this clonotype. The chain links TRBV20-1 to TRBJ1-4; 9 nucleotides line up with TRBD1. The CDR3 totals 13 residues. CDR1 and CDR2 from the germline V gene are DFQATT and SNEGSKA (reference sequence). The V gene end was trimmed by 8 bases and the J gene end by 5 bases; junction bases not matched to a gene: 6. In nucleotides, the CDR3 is TGCAGTCCCCGGGACAGGGAAAATGAAAAACTGTTTTTT. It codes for CSPRDRENEKLFF.

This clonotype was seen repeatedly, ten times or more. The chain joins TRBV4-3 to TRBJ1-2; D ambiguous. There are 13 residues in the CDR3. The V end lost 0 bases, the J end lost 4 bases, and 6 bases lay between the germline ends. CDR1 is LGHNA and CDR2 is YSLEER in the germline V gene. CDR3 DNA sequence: TGCGCCAGCAGCCAAGAACCAGGCTATGGCTACACCTTC. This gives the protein CASSQEPGYGYTF.

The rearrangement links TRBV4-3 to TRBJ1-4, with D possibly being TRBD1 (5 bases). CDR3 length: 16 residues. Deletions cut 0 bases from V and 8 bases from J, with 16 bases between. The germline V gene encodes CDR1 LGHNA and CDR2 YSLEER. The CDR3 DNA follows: TGCGCCAGCAGCCAAGAGGCCGGGGGGACTCAGGAAAAACTGTTTTTT. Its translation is CASSQEAGGTQEKLFF.

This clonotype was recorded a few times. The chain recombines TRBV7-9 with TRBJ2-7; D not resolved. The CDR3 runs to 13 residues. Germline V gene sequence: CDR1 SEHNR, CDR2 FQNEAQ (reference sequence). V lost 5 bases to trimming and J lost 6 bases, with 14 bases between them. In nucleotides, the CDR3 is TGTGCCAGCAGCATCGGACCTAATGCCGAGCAGTACTTC. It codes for CASSIGPNAEQYF.

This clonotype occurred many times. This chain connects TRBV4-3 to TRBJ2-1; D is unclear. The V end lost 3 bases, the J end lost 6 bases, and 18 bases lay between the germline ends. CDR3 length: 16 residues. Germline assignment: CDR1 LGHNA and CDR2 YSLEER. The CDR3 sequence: CASSHVLGGRSNEQFF. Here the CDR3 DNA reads TGCGCCAGCAGCCATGTCCTAGGCGGACGAAGCAATGAGCAGTTCTTC.

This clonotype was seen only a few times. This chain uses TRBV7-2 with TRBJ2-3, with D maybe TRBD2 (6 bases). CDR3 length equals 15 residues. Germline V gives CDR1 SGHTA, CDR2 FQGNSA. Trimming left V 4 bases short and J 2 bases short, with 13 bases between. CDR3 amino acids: CASSSGLSVTDTQYF. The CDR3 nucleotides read TGTGCCAGCAGCTCGGGACTGTCTGTCACAGATACGCAGTATTTT. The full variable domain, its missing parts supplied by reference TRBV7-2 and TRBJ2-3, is GAGVSQSPSNKVTEKGKDVELRCDPISGHTALYWYRQSLGQGLEFLIYFQGNSAPDKSGLPSDRFSAERTGGSVSTLTIQRTQQEDSAVYLCASSSGLSVTDTQYFGPGTRLTVL.

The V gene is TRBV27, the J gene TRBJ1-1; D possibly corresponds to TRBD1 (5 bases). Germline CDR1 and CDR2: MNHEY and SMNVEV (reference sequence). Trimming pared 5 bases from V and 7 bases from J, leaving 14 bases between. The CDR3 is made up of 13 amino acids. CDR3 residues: CASSPGTEIEAFF. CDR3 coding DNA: TGTGCCAGCAGTCCGGGGACGGAGATTGAAGCTTTCTTT.

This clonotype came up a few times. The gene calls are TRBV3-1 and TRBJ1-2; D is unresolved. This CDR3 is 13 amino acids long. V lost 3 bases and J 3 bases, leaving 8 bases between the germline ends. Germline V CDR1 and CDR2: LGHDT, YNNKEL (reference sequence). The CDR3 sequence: CASSQDFDYGYTF. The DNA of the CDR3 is TGTGCCAGCAGCCAGGACTTTGACTATGGCTACACCTTC.